This T cell receptor (beta chain) was identified in a study of cytomegalovirus exposure and HLA in healthy donors. Study-wide background: Earlier sequencing of approximately 180 million T cells yielded about 120 million unique TCR beta sequences.

To note about this clone: The antigen is unknown.

Points from the study as a whole: In a later analysis, a genetic analysis reported fewer productive-TCR N-insertions in an Asian-associated ancestry cluster than the cohort average. Donor immune exposure was known only as CMV serostatus. In a later analysis, a missense DCLRE1C variant was linked to TCR beta V- and J-gene trimming.

CDR3 length: 15 amino acids. Trimming removed 5 bases at V and 0 bases at J, with 13 bases between. Germline loops: CDR1 SGHVS, CDR2 FNYEAQ. 60 Vbeta and 13 Jbeta primers were used in PCR. Clones were sequenced by immunoSEQ multiplex PCR, and TCRdb holds only the in-frame ones, with some missing. Seen in this sample are about 82,000 clones; the ten most common clones hold around 1.1%. The sequence came from a woman in her twenties or thirties in good health and CMV-seronegative. Source material: PBMCs. The rearrangement links TRBV7-6 to TRBJ1-2; D is unresolved. The CDR3 sequence is CASSLGLGPNYGYTF. As DNA, the CDR3 is TGTGCCAGCAGCCTTGGATTGGGCCCTAACTATGGCTACACCTTC.